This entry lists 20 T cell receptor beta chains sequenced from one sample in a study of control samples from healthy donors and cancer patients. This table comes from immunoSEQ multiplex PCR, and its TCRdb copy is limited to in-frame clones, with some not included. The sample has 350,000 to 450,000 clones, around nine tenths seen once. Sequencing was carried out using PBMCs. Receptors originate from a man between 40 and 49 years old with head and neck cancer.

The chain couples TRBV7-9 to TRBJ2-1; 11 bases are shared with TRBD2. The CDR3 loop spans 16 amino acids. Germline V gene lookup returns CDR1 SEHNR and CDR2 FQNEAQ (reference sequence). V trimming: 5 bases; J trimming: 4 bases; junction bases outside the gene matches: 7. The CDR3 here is CASSPGTSGLYNEQFF. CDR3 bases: TGTGCCAGCAGCCCTGGGACTAGCGGACTATACAATGAGCAGTTCTTC.

As DNA, the CDR3 is TGTGCCAGCAGTGCAAATCAGGGGGCCCGAGGCCCCGAGCAGTTCTTC. Translating it yields CASSANQGARGPEQFF. This chain joins TRBV2 and TRBJ2-1; 8 bases map to TRBD1. This CDR3 spans 16 amino acids. Trimming took 4 bases from V and 10 from J; bases not matched to a gene: 15. Germline V gives CDR1 SNHLY, CDR2 FYNNEI.

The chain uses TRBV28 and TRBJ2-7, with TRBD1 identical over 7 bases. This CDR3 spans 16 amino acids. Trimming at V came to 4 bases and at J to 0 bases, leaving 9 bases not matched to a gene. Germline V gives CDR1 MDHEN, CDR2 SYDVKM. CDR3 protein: CASSSAGGSFSYEQYF. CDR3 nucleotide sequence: TGTGCCAGCAGTTCAGCAGGGGGATCCTTCTCCTACGAGCAGTACTTC.

CDR3 sequence reads: CASSRPGYSYEQYF. Written as DNA, the CDR3 is TGTGCCAGCAGTAGGCCGGGATACTCCTACGAGCAGTACTTC. This rearrangement joins TRBV28 to TRBJ2-7; a weak D match, TRBD2 (5 bases). V lost 5 bases, J lost 0 bases, and 11 bases lay in between. CDR3 size: 14 residues. The germline V gene encodes CDR1 MDHEN and CDR2 SYDVKM. The whole variable domain, filled in from reference TRBV28 and TRBJ2-7, reads DVKVTQSSRYLVKRTGEKVFLECVQDMDHENMFWYRQDPGLGLRLIYFSYDVKMKEKGDIPEGYSVSREKKERFSLILESASTNQTSMYLCASSRPGYSYEQYFGPGTRLTVT.

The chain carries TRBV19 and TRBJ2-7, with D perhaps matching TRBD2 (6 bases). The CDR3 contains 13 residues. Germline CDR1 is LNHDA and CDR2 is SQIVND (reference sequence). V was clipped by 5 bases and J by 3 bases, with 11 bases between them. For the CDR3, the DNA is TGTGCCAGTAGTCCGGGACTTTACTACGAGCAGTACTTC. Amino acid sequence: CASSPGLYYEQYF.

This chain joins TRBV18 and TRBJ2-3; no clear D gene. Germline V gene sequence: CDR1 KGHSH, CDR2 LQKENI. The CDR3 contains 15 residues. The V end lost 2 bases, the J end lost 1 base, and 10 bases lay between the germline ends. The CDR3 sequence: CASSPTIAGTDTQYF. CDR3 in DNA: TGTGCCAGCTCACCAACAATCGCAGGCACAGATACGCAGTATTTT.

The CDR3 loop reads CASSAGQGNEKLFF. DNA for the CDR3: TGTGCCAGCAGCGCCGGACAGGGAAATGAAAAACTGTTTTTT. This chain connects TRBV5-6 to TRBJ1-4, with 8 bases that match TRBD1. The CDR3 covers 14 residues. V shed 4 bases and J 5 bases; nucleotides not matched to a gene: 4. The germline V gene encodes CDR1 SGHDT and CDR2 YYEEEE.

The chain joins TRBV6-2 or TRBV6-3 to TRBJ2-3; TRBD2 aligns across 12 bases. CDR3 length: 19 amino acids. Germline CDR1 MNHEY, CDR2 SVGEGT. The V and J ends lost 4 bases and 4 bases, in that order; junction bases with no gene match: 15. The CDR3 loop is CASSLKPGLAGAPPDTQYF. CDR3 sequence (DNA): TGTGCCAGCAGTTTAAAGCCGGGACTAGCGGGCGCCCCCCCAGATACGCAGTATTTT.

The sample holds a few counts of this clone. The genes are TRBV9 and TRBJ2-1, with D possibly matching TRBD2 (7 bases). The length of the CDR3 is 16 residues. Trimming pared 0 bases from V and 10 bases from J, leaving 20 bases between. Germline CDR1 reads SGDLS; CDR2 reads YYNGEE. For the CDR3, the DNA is TGTGCCAGCAGCGTAGAGGGGGGGAGACCTCTTTGGGAGCAGTTCTTC. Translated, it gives CASSVEGGRPLWEQFF.

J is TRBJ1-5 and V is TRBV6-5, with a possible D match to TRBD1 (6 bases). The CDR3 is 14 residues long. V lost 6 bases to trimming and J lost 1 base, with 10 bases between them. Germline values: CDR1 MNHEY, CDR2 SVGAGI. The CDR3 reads CASRKGQSNQPQHF. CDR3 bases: TGTGCCAGCAGGAAAGGACAGAGCAATCAGCCCCAGCATTTT.

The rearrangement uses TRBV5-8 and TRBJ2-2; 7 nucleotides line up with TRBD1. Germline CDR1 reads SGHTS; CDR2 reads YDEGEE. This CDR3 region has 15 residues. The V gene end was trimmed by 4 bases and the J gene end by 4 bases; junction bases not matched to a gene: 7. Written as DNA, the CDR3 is TGTGCCAGCAGCCCTCGACAGGGTATCACCGGGGAGCTGTTTTTT. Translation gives CASSPRQGITGELFF.

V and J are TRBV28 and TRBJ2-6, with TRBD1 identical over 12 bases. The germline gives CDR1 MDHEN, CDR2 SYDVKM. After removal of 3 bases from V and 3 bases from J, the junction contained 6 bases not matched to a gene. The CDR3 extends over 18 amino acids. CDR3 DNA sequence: TGTGCCAGCAGTTTCCCGGGACAGGGGGCGATTGGGGCCAACGTCCTGACTTTC. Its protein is CASSFPGQGAIGANVLTF. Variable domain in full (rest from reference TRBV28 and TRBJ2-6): DVKVTQSSRYLVKRTGEKVFLECVQDMDHENMFWYRQDPGLGLRLIYFSYDVKMKEKGDIPEGYSVSREKKERFSLILESASTNQTSMYLCASSFPGQGAIGANVLTFGAGSRLTVL.

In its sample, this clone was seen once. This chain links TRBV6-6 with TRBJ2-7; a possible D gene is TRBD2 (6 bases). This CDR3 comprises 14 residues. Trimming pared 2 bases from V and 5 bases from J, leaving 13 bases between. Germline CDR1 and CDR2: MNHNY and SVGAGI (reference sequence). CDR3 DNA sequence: TGTGCCAGCAGTTACATGGCGGGGTCGAACGAGCAGTACTTC. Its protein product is CASSYMAGSNEQYF.

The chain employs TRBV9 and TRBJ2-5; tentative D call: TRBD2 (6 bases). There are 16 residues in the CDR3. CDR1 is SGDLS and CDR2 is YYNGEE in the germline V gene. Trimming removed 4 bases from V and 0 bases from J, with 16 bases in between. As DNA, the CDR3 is TGTGCCAGCAGCACCTCGTTGAGCGGGTACCAAGAGACCCAGTACTTC. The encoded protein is CASSTSLSGYQETQYF.

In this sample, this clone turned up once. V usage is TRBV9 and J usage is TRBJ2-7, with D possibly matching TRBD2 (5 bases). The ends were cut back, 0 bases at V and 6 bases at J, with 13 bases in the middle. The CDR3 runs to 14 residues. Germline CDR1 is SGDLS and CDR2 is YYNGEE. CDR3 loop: CASSVDLAGSEQYF. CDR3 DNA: TGTGCCAGCAGCGTAGACCTCGCGGGTTCCGAGCAGTACTTC. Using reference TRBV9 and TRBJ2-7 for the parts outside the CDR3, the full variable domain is DSGVTQTPKHLITATGQRVTLRCSPRSGDLSVYWYQQSLDQGLQFLIQYYNGEERAKGNILERFSAQQFPDLHSELNLSSLELGDSALYFCASSVDLAGSEQYFGPGTRLTVT.

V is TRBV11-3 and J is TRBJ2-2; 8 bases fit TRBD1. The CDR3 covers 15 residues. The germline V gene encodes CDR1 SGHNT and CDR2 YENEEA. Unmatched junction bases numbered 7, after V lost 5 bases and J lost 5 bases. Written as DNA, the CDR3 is TGTGCCAGCAGCCCTGACAGGGGACCGACCGGGGAGCTGTTTTTT. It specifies CASSPDRGPTGELFF.

The DNA for the CDR3 is TGTGCCAGCACTATGCAGAACACCGGGGAGCTGTTTTTT. It codes for CASTMQNTGELFF. The chain couples TRBV2 to TRBJ2-2, with D uncertain. The CDR3 runs to 13 residues. Germline lookup yields CDR1 SNHLY and CDR2 FYNNEI. V was pared by 7 bases and J by 1 base, with 7 bases between.

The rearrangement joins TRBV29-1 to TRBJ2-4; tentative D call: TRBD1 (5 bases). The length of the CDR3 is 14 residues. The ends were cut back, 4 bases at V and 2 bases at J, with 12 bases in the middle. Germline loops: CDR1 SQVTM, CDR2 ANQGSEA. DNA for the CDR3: TGCAGCGTTGTCAGGGATGGGACCAAAAACATTCAGTACTTC. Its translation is CSVVRDGTKNIQYF.

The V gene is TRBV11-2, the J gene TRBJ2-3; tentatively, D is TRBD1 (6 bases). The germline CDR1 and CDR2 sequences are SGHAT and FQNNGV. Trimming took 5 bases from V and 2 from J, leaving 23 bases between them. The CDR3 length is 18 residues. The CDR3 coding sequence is TGTGCCAGCAGCAATATTGGGGGCCTAATTTTTTACACAGATACGCAGTATTTT. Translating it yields CASSNIGGLIFYTDTQYF.

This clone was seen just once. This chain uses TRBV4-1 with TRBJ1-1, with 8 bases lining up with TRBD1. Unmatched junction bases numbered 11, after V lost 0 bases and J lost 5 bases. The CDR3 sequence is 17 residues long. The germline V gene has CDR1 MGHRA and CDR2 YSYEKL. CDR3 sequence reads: CASSQDTGGGVRTEAFF. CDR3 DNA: TGCGCCAGCAGCCAAGATACAGGGGGGGGAGTCCGGACTGAAGCTTTCTTT.